This T cell receptor (beta chain) was observed in a study of shared clonotypes between healthy human individuals. This CDR3 has 13 amino acids. Germline values: CDR1 MNHNY, CDR2 SVGAGI (reference sequence). The germline V and J ends were trimmed by 3 bases and 2 bases, with 8 bases remaining between them. The table came from immunoSEQ multiplex PCR; TCRdb's copy has only in-frame clones and leaves some out. The sample carries more than 2 million clones, 85% to 95% recorded once. Sequenced input: naive CD4+ T cells sorted from blood. As to subset: CD45RA+ positively selected. This sequence originates from a man aged 18 to 30 in good health. The V gene is TRBV6-6, the J gene TRBJ2-7; no clear D gene. The CDR3 protein is CASSYHGTYEQYF. CDR3 nucleotide sequence: TGTGCCAGCAGTTATCACGGAACCTACGAGCAGTACTTC.